A selection of T cell receptor beta chains follows, all from one sample in a study of T cell responses to AZD1222 COVID-19 vaccine. Profiled with immunoSEQ multiplex PCR; TCRdb holds only in-frame clones, not every one. Of fewer than 85,000 clones in the sample, around 86% were seen once. Sequences were derived from peripheral blood, sampled 28 days after the second AZD1222 dose. All receptors derive from an adult who received the AZD1222 COVID-19 vaccine. CDR3s include the opening cysteine and the closing phenylalanine or tryptophan. The D gene is left open where the match is weak. Rows may omit the clone size; those that give it use once, few, many or a size class.

V: TRBV30
size: -
J: TRBJ1-1
D: -
CDR3: CAWWGYPNTEAFF
DNA: TGTGCCTGGTGGGGCTACCCGAACACTGAAGCTTTCTTT

V: TRBV6-2/TRBV6-3
size: few
J: TRBJ2-2
D: -
CDR3: CASSYESRYTGELFF
DNA: TGTGCCAGCAGTTACGAGTCGCGCTACACCGGGGAGCTGTTTTTT

V: TRBV11-2
size: -
J: TRBJ2-7
D: -
CDR3: CASSSPSDGPPYEQYF
DNA: TGTGCCAGCAGCTCCCCATCGGATGGGCCCCCCTACGAGCAGTACTTC

V: TRBV9
size: -
J: TRBJ2-3
D: -
CDR3: CASSATGTTDTQYF
DNA: TGTGCCAGCAGCGCCACCGGGACTACAGATACGCAGTATTTT

V: TRBV7-2
size: -
J: TRBJ2-3
D: -
CDR3: CASSVDSTNTDTQYF
DNA: TGTGCCAGCAGCGTAGACAGTACCAACACAGATACGCAGTATTTT

V: TRBV5-4
size: -
J: TRBJ2-7
D: -
CDR3: CASSLEKTSYEQYF
DNA: TGTGCCAGCAGCTTGGAAAAGACCTCCTACGAGCAGTACTTC

V: TRBV10-1
size: -
J: TRBJ2-2
D: -
CDR3: CASSELKGTGELFF
DNA: TGCGCCAGCAGTGAGCTGAAGGGCACCGGGGAGCTGTTTTTT

V: TRBV28
size: -
J: TRBJ2-4
D: -
CDR3: CASSLLSVTSPIAKNIQYF
DNA: TGTGCCAGCAGTTTATTGTCCGTTACTAGCCCAATAGCCAAAAACATTCAGTACTTC

V: TRBV5-4
size: once
J: TRBJ2-3
D: TRBD2
CDR3: CASSVGLAGSTDTQYF
DNA: TGTGCCAGCAGCGTGGGACTAGCGGGTAGCACAGATACGCAGTATTTT

V: TRBV30
size: -
J: TRBJ1-1
D: -
CDR3: CAWNGPGATEAFF
DNA: TGTGCCTGGAACGGTCCGGGGGCCACTGAAGCTTTCTTT

V: TRBV6-1
size: few
J: TRBJ1-2
D: -
CDR3: CASSEGEQRGYTF
DNA: TGTGCCAGCAGTGAAGGGGAGCAGCGGGGCTACACCTTC

V: TRBV13
size: -
J: TRBJ1-6
D: -
CDR3: CASSLTQGYNSPLHF
DNA: TGTGCCAGCAGCTTAACTCAGGGGTATAATTCACCCCTCCACTTT

V: TRBV7-3
size: -
J: TRBJ1-2
D: TRBD1
CDR3: CASSSRTGSVSGYTF
DNA: TGTGCCAGCAGCTCCCGGACAGGGTCAGTGTCTGGCTACACCTTC

V: TRBV7-6
size: -
J: TRBJ1-3
D: -
CDR3: CASSLTPTSSGNTIYF
DNA: TGTGCCAGCAGCTTAACTCCTACGAGCTCTGGAAACACCATATATTTT

V: TRBV7-6
size: -
J: TRBJ1-2
D: -
CDR3: CASTPGSQGSYGYTF
DNA: TGTGCCAGCACCCCCGGAAGCCAGGGCAGCTATGGCTACACCTTC

V: TRBV2
size: few
J: TRBJ1-5
D: TRBD1
CDR3: CASSDRGLNQPQHF
DNA: TGTGCCAGCAGTGACAGGGGGCTTAATCAGCCCCAGCATTTT

V: TRBV3-1/TRBV3-2
size: -
J: TRBJ2-7
D: -
CDR3: CASSPWLETQGYEQYF
DNA: TGTGCCAGCAGCCCGTGGTTAGAGACCCAGGGCTACGAGCAGTACTTC

V: TRBV5-1
size: -
J: TRBJ2-7
D: -
CDR3: CASSFEAGRSYEQYF
DNA: TGCGCCAGCAGCTTTGAAGCGGGCCGCTCCTACGAGCAGTACTTC

V: TRBV6-2/TRBV6-3
size: -
J: TRBJ2-7
D: -
CDR3: CASSLTGYEQYF
DNA: TGTGCCAGCAGCTTAACAGGCTACGAGCAGTACTTC

V: TRBV10-3
size: -
J: TRBJ2-7
D: -
CDR3: CAIRSSLATYEQYF
DNA: TGTGCCATCAGGTCCTCGTTGGCCACCTACGAGCAGTACTTC

V: TRBV7-9
size: -
J: TRBJ2-3
D: TRBD2
CDR3: CASSPTGGMGTDTQYF
DNA: TGTGCCAGCAGCCCCACGGGAGGGATGGGTACAGATACGCAGTATTTT

V: TRBV12-3/TRBV12-4
size: once
J: TRBJ1-5
D: -
CDR3: CASLKGGQPQHF
DNA: TGTGCCAGCCTAAAGGGGGGACAGCCCCAGCATTTT

V: TRBV28
size: -
J: TRBJ1-6
D: -
CDR3: CASSTREPLHF
DNA: TGTGCCAGCAGCACCCGGGAACCCCTCCACTTT

V: TRBV7-2
size: -
J: TRBJ1-1
D: TRBD1
CDR3: CASSLTGGVEAFF
DNA: TGTGCCAGCAGCTTAACAGGGGGCGTTGAAGCTTTCTTT

V: TRBV4-1
size: many
J: TRBJ2-7
D: -
CDR3: CASSQVKGLGRRASYEQYF
DNA: TGCGCCAGCAGCCAAGTGAAGGGGCTTGGACGAAGAGCCTCCTACGAGCAGTACTTC

V: TRBV25-1
size: -
J: TRBJ1-3
D: -
CDR3: CASSEWSGLGNTIYF
DNA: TGTGCCAGCAGTGAATGGAGTGGACTTGGAAACACCATATATTTT

V: TRBV5-5
size: -
J: TRBJ1-5
D: -
CDR3: CASSLDPGSQSAQHF
DNA: TGTGCCAGCAGCTTGGATCCCGGGTCCCAATCAGCCCAGCATTTT

V: TRBV28
size: -
J: TRBJ2-7
D: TRBD1
CDR3: CASSAQGFVYEQYF
DNA: TGTGCCAGCAGTGCACAGGGGTTTGTCTACGAGCAGTACTTC

V: TRBV25-1
size: -
J: TRBJ2-2
D: -
CDR3: CASSFFTLNTGELFF
DNA: TGTGCCAGCAGTTTTTTTACCCTAAACACCGGGGAGCTGTTTTTT

V: TRBV19
size: -
J: TRBJ1-1
D: -
CDR3: CATTAAGTEAFF
DNA: TGTGCCACGACAGCGGCGGGCACTGAAGCTTTCTTT

V: TRBV4-3
size: -
J: TRBJ2-2
D: -
CDR3: CASSQTTPTGELFF
DNA: TGCGCCAGCAGCCAAACCACCCCCACCGGGGAGCTGTTTTTT

V: TRBV2
size: -
J: TRBJ2-5
D: -
CDR3: CASREGGAPGEETQYF
DNA: TGTGCCAGCAGAGAAGGGGGGGCCCCGGGAGAAGAGACCCAGTACTTC

V: TRBV11-2
size: -
J: TRBJ1-1
D: -
CDR3: CASSTRGTLNTEAFF
DNA: TGTGCCAGCTCCACTCGAGGGACCTTAAACACTGAAGCTTTCTTT

V: TRBV4-3
size: -
J: TRBJ1-2
D: -
CDR3: CASSQERELVGDYGYTF
DNA: TGCGCCAGCAGCCAAGAGAGGGAACTCGTTGGTGACTATGGCTACACCTTC

V: TRBV19
size: -
J: TRBJ1-5
D: TRBD1
CDR3: CASSISSGTGGDQPQHF
DNA: TGTGCCAGTAGTATAAGTAGTGGGACAGGGGGCGATCAGCCCCAGCATTTT